These 29 T cell receptor beta chains share one sample of origin, sequenced in a study of T cell responses to AZD1222 COVID-19 vaccine. Generated by immunoSEQ multiplex PCR, the TCRdb table keeps only in-frame clones and is missing some. The table lists about 150,000 clones, less than 90% of them singletons. Material: peripheral blood, obtained on day 0 of AZD1222 vaccination. The receptors come from an adult in good health.

This chain links TRBV11-2 with TRBJ2-7; 7 positions match TRBD2. V was clipped by 5 bases and J by 3 bases; unmatched bases: 13. Per germline, CDR1 SGHAT and CDR2 FQNNGV. The CDR3 loop spans 16 amino acids. The CDR3 is CASSLYRGGINYEQYF. CDR3 nucleotide sequence: TGTGCCAGCAGCCTATATCGCGGGGGAATCAACTACGAGCAGTACTTC.

The chain couples TRBV15 to TRBJ1-2; tentatively, D is TRBD1 (5 bases). The CDR3 consists of 16 residues. The V end lost 1 base, the J end lost 4 bases, and 16 bases lay between the germline ends. Germline V CDR1 and CDR2: LNHNV, YYDKDF (reference sequence). The CDR3 loop reads CATSRGEGSRGYGYTF. In DNA form, the CDR3 reads TGTGCCACCAGCAGAGGGGAGGGCTCAAGGGGCTATGGCTACACCTTC.

The V gene is TRBV5-1, the J gene TRBJ1-1; 7 nucleotides align to TRBD1. With 0 bases clipped from V and 6 bases from J, the junction kept 2 bases outside the gene matches. The CDR3 length is 13 residues. Germline values: CDR1 SGHRS, CDR2 YFSETQ. DNA for the CDR3: TGCGCCAGCAGCTTGGTTCAGGGGGCTGAAGCTTTCTTT. Residues: CASSLVQGAEAFF.

This clone appeared once. The chain has TRBV27 and TRBJ1-3; TRBD1 agrees at 10 bases. The CDR3 has 20 residues. Germline loops: CDR1 MNHEY, CDR2 SMNVEV (reference sequence). Germline trimming cut 8 bases from V and 4 bases from J; bases unmatched to any gene: 23. CDR3 DNA: TGTGCCAGCCCGCGAAGAATCCGACAGGGGGCTTGTGTGTTCGGAAACACCATATATTTT. It codes for CASPRRIRQGACVFGNTIYF.

The rearrangement links TRBV6-1 to TRBJ2-7, with D uncertain. Germline CDR1 is MNHNS and CDR2 is SASEGT. Between the trimmed V and J ends, which lost 2 bases and 2 bases, there was a span of 7 bases. The CDR3 runs to 13 residues. The CDR3 protein is CASSEPTTYEQYF. The CDR3, as DNA: TGTGCCAGCAGTGAACCGACCACCTACGAGCAGTACTTC.

This clone has only one observation. V gene TRBV25-1 combines with J gene TRBJ1-4; D is perhaps TRBD1 (6 bases). Trimming shortened V by 4 bases and J by 7 bases, and 16 bases separated the two germline ends. The CDR3 extends over 15 amino acids. Germline V gene data show CDR1 as MGHDK and CDR2 as SYGVNS. This chain's CDR3 is CASSGQQGAFEKLFF. CDR3 coding DNA: TGTGCCAGCAGTGGCCAACAGGGCGCCTTTGAAAAACTGTTTTTT.

The chain employs TRBV12-3 or TRBV12-4 and TRBJ2-7; D possibly corresponds to TRBD2 (5 bases). V shed 2 bases and J shed 7 bases, with 9 bases lying between them. The CDR3 loop spans 12 amino acids. The CDR3 DNA is TGTGCCAGCAGTTTACCCCCGGGGGAGCAGTACTTC. As protein: CASSLPPGEQYF.

The chain is built from TRBV5-4 and TRBJ2-5; weak D call: TRBD1 (5 bases). The CDR3 sequence is 16 residues long. V dropped 0 bases and J dropped 4 bases, with 16 bases sitting between them. CDR1 is SGHNT and CDR2 is YYREEE in the germline V gene (reference sequence). The CDR3 nucleotides are TGTGCCAGCAGCTTGGAGGGGTCGGGCATCGGAGAGACCCAGTACTTC. This translates into CASSLEGSGIGETQYF.

This clone occurred once. This chain links TRBV2 with TRBJ2-1; 9 bases map to TRBD2. V lost 5 bases, J lost 4 bases, and 9 bases stayed unmatched. This CDR3 contains 16 residues. The germline V gene encodes CDR1 SNHLY and CDR2 FYNNEI. The CDR3 coding sequence is TGTGCCAGCAGTCCCCTCTCTAGCGGGGCTTACAATGAGCAGTTCTTC. Translating gives CASSPLSSGAYNEQFF.

This chain connects TRBV7-2 to TRBJ1-3, with D uncertain. Trimming stripped 5 bases from V and 7 bases from J, with 9 bases between. Germline assignment: CDR1 SGHTA and CDR2 FQGNSA. The CDR3 contains 12 residues. The chain's CDR3 is CASSDAGNTIYF. CDR3 sequence (DNA): TGTGCCAGCAGCGACGCAGGCAACACCATATATTTT.

This chain joins TRBV15 and TRBJ1-2, with D uncertain. CDR3 length: 12 residues. The ends were cut back, 0 bases at V and 6 bases at J, with 5 bases in the middle. Per germline, CDR1 LNHNV and CDR2 YYDKDF (reference sequence). CDR3 nucleotides: TGTGCCACCAGCAGAGATCGGGATGGCTACACCTTC. Translation gives CATSRDRDGYTF.

V and J are TRBV9 and TRBJ1-2; D unresolved. V lost 0 bases, J lost 5 bases, and 14 bases lay in between. The CDR3 extends over 15 amino acids. The germline CDR1 and CDR2 sequences are SGDLS and YYNGEE. The DNA for the CDR3 is TGTGCCAGCAGCGTAGATAGTTACAGCGATTATGGCTACACCTTC. Amino acid sequence: CASSVDSYSDYGYTF.

The rearrangement joins TRBV10-1 to TRBJ2-7, with 8 bases that match TRBD1. V lost 2 bases to trimming and J lost 5 bases; unmatched junction nucleotides: 11. The CDR3 is made up of 16 amino acids. Germline V CDR1 and CDR2: WNHNN, SYGVQD (reference sequence). In DNA form, the CDR3 reads TGCGCCAGCAGTGAGATCCGGACAGGGAAGTGCAACGAGCAGTACTTC. Translation gives CASSEIRTGKCNEQYF.

This clone was recorded a few times. The chain joins TRBV19 to TRBJ1-6; D gene unclear. The V gene's germline CDR1 is LNHDA and CDR2 SQIVND (reference sequence). The CDR3 covers 13 residues. V lost 5 bases and J lost 10, with 12 bases in between. Here the CDR3 reads CASSDSERSPLHF. For the CDR3, the DNA is TGTGCCAGTAGTGACTCGGAGAGATCACCCCTCCACTTT.

The chain employs TRBV29-1 and TRBJ1-4, with D possibly matching TRBD1 (5 bases). The germline V and J ends were trimmed by 7 bases and 10 bases, with 13 bases remaining between them. This CDR3 spans 11 amino acids. Germline CDR1 SQVTM, CDR2 ANQGSEA. Here the CDR3 DNA reads TGCAGCGCCGAAGGGGTCGGAAAACTGTTTTTT. Translating gives CSAEGVGKLFF.

This clone occurred once. The genes are TRBV4-2 and TRBJ1-2; no definite D call. CDR1 is LGHNA, CDR2 YNFKEQ, per germline. The CDR3 totals 15 residues. Trimming stripped 0 bases from V and 5 bases from J, with 13 bases between. CDR3 region: CASSQERSLPYGYTF. In DNA form, the CDR3 reads TGTGCCAGCAGCCAAGAGCGGTCCTTGCCTTATGGCTACACCTTC.

This rearrangement joins TRBV4-3 to TRBJ2-1; TRBD1 agrees at 7 bases. The CDR3 contains 13 residues. Per germline, CDR1 LGHNA and CDR2 YSLEER. With V trimmed by 4 bases and J by 9 bases, 6 bases remained unmatched. For the CDR3, the DNA is TGCGCCAGCAGCCGAGGAGACAGGGCTGAGCAGTTCTTC. Amino acids: CASSRGDRAEQFF.

The CDR3, as DNA: TGTGCCAGTAGTATAGATAATGAGGATATCTCAGCTTTCTTT. Translating it yields CASSIDNEDISAFF. This chain uses TRBV19 with TRBJ1-1; no reliable D call. The CDR3 loop spans 14 amino acids. Looked up from germline, CDR1 is LNHDA and CDR2 is SQIVND (reference sequence). Trimming took off 0 bases at V and 10 bases at J, with 15 bases between the two ends.

V is TRBV18 and J is TRBJ1-2; 7 bases align to TRBD1. The CDR3 runs 16 residues. Germline values: CDR1 KGHSH, CDR2 LQKENI. V shed 0 bases, J shed 3 bases, and the junction held 7 bases outside the gene matches. CDR3 DNA sequence: TGTGCCAGCTCACCACCAGGGACAGTTCCCTACTATGGCTACACCTTC. Protein: CASSPPGTVPYYGYTF.

The V gene is TRBV7-9, the J gene TRBJ1-5, with D unresolved. This CDR3 spans 16 amino acids. CDR1 SEHNR and CDR2 FQNEAQ come from the germline V gene (reference sequence). With 0 bases removed from V and 4 bases from J, the gap between germline ends came to 13 bases. The CDR3 region is CASSLATEVRNQPQHF. CDR3 nucleotide sequence: TGTGCCAGCAGCTTAGCTACGGAGGTGAGGAATCAGCCCCAGCATTTT.

This rearrangement joins TRBV28 to TRBJ2-7; D is undetermined. The germline V and J ends were trimmed by 4 bases and 2 bases, with 6 bases remaining between them. Germline V gene data show CDR1 as MDHEN and CDR2 as SYDVKM. The CDR3 is made up of 12 amino acids. The chain's CDR3 is CASSSDPYEQYF. The CDR3 DNA reads TGTGCCAGCAGTTCCGATCCCTACGAGCAGTACTTC.

The J gene is TRBJ1-5, the V gene TRBV27; no clear D gene. The CDR3 runs to 13 residues. Germline CDR1 reads MNHEY; CDR2 reads SMNVEV (reference sequence). V lost 3 bases and J lost 7, with 10 bases in between. The CDR3 DNA sequence: TGTGCCAGCAGTTTTAGTCCAAGACAGCCCCAGCATTTT. Translating it yields CASSFSPRQPQHF.

The rearrangement joins TRBV5-6 to TRBJ2-7; TRBD2 is a possible D gene (6 bases). Trimming stripped 4 bases from V and 3 bases from J, with 11 bases between. The CDR3 has 13 residues. Germline CDR1 and CDR2: SGHDT and YYEEEE. The CDR3 spells CASSPSGSYEQYF. The DNA for the CDR3 is TGTGCCAGCAGCCCCTCCGGGAGCTACGAGCAGTACTTC.

This sequence joins TRBV13 and TRBJ1-2; possibly TRBD1 for D (5 bases). The CDR3 extends over 14 amino acids. The V end lost 6 bases, the J end lost 4 bases, and 15 bases lay between the germline ends. CDR1 and CDR2 from the germline V gene are PRHDT and FYEKMQ (reference sequence). CDR3 sequence (DNA): TGTGCCAGCAGAACCGGGGGGAGGAGCTATGGCTACACCTTC. This sequence encodes CASRTGGRSYGYTF.

The chain joins TRBV11-2 to TRBJ2-1, with TRBD2 matching over 10 bases. V was clipped by 4 bases and J by 9 bases; unmatched bases: 6. There are 14 residues in the CDR3. Germline CDR1 is SGHAT and CDR2 is FQNNGV. The CDR3: CASSSLAGVGEQFF. The CDR3 DNA reads TGTGCCAGCAGCTCTCTAGCGGGGGTGGGTGAGCAGTTCTTC.

The chain links TRBV18 to TRBJ2-3; possibly TRBD1 or TRBD2 for D (6 bases each). Germline-derived CDR1 and CDR2 are KGHSH and LQKENI. The V end was cut by 6 bases, the J end by 0 bases, with 13 bases between. This CDR3 spans 15 amino acids. CDR3 residues: CASSSWGASTDTQYF. DNA of the CDR3: TGTGCCAGCTCCTCGTGGGGGGCTAGCACAGATACGCAGTATTTT.

This chain uses TRBV29-1 with TRBJ1-1, with 7 positions matching TRBD1. V shed 6 bases, J shed 1 base, and the junction held 2 bases outside the gene matches. The length of the CDR3 is 12 residues. Germline V gene data show CDR1 as SQVTM and CDR2 as ANQGSEA. In DNA, the CDR3 is TGCAGCGTAGGGGGCGGGAACACTGAAGCTTTCTTT. Its protein product is CSVGGGNTEAFF.

In its sample, this clone was seen once. The rearrangement joins TRBV5-6 to TRBJ1-2; a possible D gene is TRBD1 (5 bases). CDR1 SGHDT and CDR2 YYEEEE come from the germline V gene. The CDR3 spans 12 residues. Trimming removed 4 bases at V and 8 bases at J, with 12 bases between. CDR3 region: CASSAGFEGYTF. CDR3 nucleotide sequence: TGTGCCAGCAGCGCAGGGTTCGAAGGCTACACCTTC.

This clone was counted a few times. This chain connects TRBV5-6 to TRBJ2-2, with 7 bases aligning to TRBD1. From germline, CDR1 is SGHDT and CDR2 YYEEEE. This CDR3 comprises 14 residues. V trimming: 3 bases; J trimming: 2 bases; junction bases outside the gene matches: 1. This chain's CDR3 is CASSWDRNTGELFF. The CDR3 coding sequence is TGTGCCAGCAGCTGGGACAGAAACACCGGGGAGCTGTTTTTT.